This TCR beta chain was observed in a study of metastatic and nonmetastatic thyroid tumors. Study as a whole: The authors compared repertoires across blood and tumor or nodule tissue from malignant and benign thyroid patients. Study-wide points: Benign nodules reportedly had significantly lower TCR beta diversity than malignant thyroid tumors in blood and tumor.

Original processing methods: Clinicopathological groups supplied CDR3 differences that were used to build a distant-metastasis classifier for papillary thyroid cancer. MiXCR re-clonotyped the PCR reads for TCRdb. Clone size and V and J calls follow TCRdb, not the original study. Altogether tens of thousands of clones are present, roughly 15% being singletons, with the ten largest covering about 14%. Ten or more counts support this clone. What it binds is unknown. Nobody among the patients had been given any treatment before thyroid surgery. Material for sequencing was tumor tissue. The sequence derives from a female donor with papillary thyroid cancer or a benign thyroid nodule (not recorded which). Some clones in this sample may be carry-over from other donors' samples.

CDR3 bases: TGCGCCAGCAGCGAGGGACGGCTAAATTCACCCCTCCACTTT. Protein sequence: CASSEGRLNSPLHF. The chain combines TRBV4-1 with TRBJ1-6, with a possible D match to TRBD1 (5 bases). CDR3 size: 14 residues. V was shortened by 5 bases and J by 7 bases, with 12 bases between the two germline ends. Germline lookup yields CDR1 MGHRA and CDR2 YSYEKL.